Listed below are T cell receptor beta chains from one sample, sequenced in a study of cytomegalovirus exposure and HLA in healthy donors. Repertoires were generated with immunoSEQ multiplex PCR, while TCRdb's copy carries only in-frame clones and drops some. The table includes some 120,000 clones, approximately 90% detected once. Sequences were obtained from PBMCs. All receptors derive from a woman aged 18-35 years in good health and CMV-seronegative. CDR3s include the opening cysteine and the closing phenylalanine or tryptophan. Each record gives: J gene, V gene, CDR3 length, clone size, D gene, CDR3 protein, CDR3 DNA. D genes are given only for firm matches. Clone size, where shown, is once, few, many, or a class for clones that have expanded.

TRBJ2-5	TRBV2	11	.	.	CASNGQETQYF	TGTGCCAGCAACGGCCAAGAGACCCAGTACTTC
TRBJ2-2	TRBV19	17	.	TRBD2	CASSPSGLAGEGGELFF	TGTGCCAGTAGTCCATCGGGACTAGCGGGAGAGGGCGGGGAGCTGTTTTTT
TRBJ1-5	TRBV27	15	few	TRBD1	CASSYTGAYNQPQHF	TGTGCCAGCAGTTATACAGGGGCCTACAATCAGCCCCAGCATTTT
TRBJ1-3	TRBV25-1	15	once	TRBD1	CASSDDRGEGNTIYF	TGTGCCAGCAGTGACGACAGGGGGGAAGGAAACACCATATATTTT
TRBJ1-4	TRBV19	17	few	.	CASSIFGGSATNEKLFF	TGTGCCAGTAGTATTTTCGGGGGATCCGCGACTAATGAAAAACTGTTTTTT
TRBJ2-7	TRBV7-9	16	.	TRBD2	CASSSRISGNSYEQYF	TGTGCCAGCAGCTCGAGGATTAGCGGGAACTCCTACGAGCAGTACTTC
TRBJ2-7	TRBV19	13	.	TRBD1	CASSTDRVYEQYF	TGTGCCAGTAGTACAGACAGGGTCTACGAGCAGTACTTC
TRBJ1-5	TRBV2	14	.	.	CASNPGLSNQPQHF	TGTGCCAGCAATCCCGGACTTAGCAATCAGCCCCAGCATTTT
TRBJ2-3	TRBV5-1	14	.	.	CASSGRGAEDTQYF	TGCGCCAGCAGCGGCAGGGGAGCAGAAGATACGCAGTATTTT
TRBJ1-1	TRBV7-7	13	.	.	CASSSEQGTEAFF	TGTGCTAGCAGCTCGGAACAGGGCACTGAAGCTTTCTTT
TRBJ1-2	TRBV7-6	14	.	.	CASSLGGRGFGYTF	TGTGCCAGCAGCTTAGGAGGGCGGGGTTTTGGCTACACCTTC
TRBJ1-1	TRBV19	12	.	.	CASSYWNTEAFF	TGTGCCAGTAGTTATTGGAACACTGAAGCTTTCTTT
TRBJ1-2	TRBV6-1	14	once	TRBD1	CATRSSGQGTGYTF	TGTGCCACCAGATCCTCGGGACAGGGTACTGGCTACACCTTC
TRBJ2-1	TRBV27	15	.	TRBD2	CASSLSPSGSWEQFF	TGTGCCAGCAGTTTATCCCCTAGCGGGAGTTGGGAGCAGTTCTTC
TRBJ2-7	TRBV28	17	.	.	CASSLSGKISRGYEQYF	TGTGCCAGCAGTTTATCGGGGAAAATATCCAGGGGCTACGAGCAGTACTTC
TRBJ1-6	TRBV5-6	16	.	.	CASSQTDWGGNSPLHF	TGTGCCAGCAGCCAAACCGACTGGGGGGGTAATTCACCCCTCCACTTT
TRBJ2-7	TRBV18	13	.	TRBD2	CASSPGEGYEQYF	TGTGCCAGCTCACCAGGGGAGGGGTACGAGCAGTACTTC
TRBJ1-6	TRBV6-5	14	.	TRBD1	CASSFETGVSPLHF	TGTGCCAGCAGTTTCGAGACAGGGGTTTCACCCCTCCACTTT
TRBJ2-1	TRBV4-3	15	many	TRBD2	CASSQKAGDPNEQFF	TGCGCCAGCAGCCAAAAAGCGGGAGACCCCAATGAGCAGTTCTTC
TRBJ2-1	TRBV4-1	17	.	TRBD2	CASSQEEVTSGYNEQFF	TGCGCCAGCAGCCAAGAAGAGGTGACTAGCGGATACAATGAGCAGTTCTTC
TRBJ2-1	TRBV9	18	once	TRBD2	CASSAPLAGGLKGHEQFF	TGTGCCAGCAGCGCCCCACTAGCGGGGGGGCTCAAAGGTCATGAGCAGTTCTTC
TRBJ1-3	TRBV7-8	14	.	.	CASRQEVSGNTIYF	TGTGCCAGCAGACAGGAAGTCTCTGGAAACACCATATATTTT
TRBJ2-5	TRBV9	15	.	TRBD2	CASSAHSGRSETQYF	TGTGCCAGCAGCGCCCATAGCGGGAGATCGGAGACCCAGTACTTC
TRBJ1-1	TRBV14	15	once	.	CASSQTMAGDTEAFF	TGTGCCAGCAGCCAGACGATGGCGGGGGACACTGAAGCTTTCTTT
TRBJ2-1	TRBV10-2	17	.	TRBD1	CASLGQSTSAPYNEQFF	TGCGCCAGTCTGGGACAGAGCACATCGGCCCCTTACAATGAGCAGTTCTTC
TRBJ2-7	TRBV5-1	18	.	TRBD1	CASSLEPSRWDRPYEQYF	TGCGCCAGCAGCTTGGAACCTTCTCGTTGGGACAGACCCTACGAGCAGTACTTC
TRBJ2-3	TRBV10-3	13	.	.	CATRQELTDTQYF	TGTGCCACCAGACAGGAGCTCACAGATACGCAGTATTTT